These 10 T cell receptor beta chains share one sample of origin, sequenced in a study of molecular identifiers for immune sequencing clone quantification. TCRdb used MiXCR to reprocess the PCR reads, holding one entry per CDR3 protein. This table has about half a million distinct CDR3 sequences, roughly 23% appearing once. The sequenced material came from naive CD8+ T cells from blood, with Jurkat cell RNA spiked in. As for subset: FACS-sorted CD8+CD4-CCR7+CD45RA+ naive T cells. The source of these receptors is a human donor in good health. Some libraries in this study had Jurkat cell RNA spiked in.

This clonotype was detected many times. The chain employs TRBV27 and TRBJ1-1; unclear D gene. Germline V gene sequence: CDR1 MNHEY, CDR2 SMNVEV (reference sequence). Trimming took off 5 bases at V and 0 bases at J, with 16 bases between the two ends. The CDR3 has 16 residues. In DNA form, the CDR3 reads TGTGCCAGCAGTCTCCACCCCTCTGGGGTGAACACTGAAGCTTTCTTT. Translating gives CASSLHPSGVNTEAFF.

At least ten counts were recorded for this clonotype. The chain links TRBV6-2 or TRBV6-3 to TRBJ1-5, with D uncertain. The ends were cut back, 2 bases at V and 0 bases at J, with 5 bases in the middle. CDR1 and CDR2 (germline): MNHEY, SVGEGT. The CDR3 extends over 14 amino acids. The CDR3 is CASSYTFSNQPQHF. DNA for the CDR3: TGTGCCAGCAGTTACACTTTTAGCAATCAGCCCCAGCATTTT.

Of note for this clonotype: At one end the junction does not follow the germline gene, possibly because of a read error. The V call is TRBV11-2, the J call TRBJ2-7; perhaps TRBD2 as D (5 bases). CDR3 length equals 13 residues. The V gene's germline CDR1 is SGHAT and CDR2 FQNNGV. CDR3 sequence: CASSLGPSYERYF. Written as DNA, the CDR3 is TGTGCCAGCAGCTTAGGACCTAGCTACGAGCGGTACTTC.

Of note for this clonotype: A much bigger clone sits one base away, suggesting this may be a read error. The genes are TRBV27 and TRBJ2-3, with D unclear. The germline V and J ends were trimmed by 5 bases and 2 bases, with 11 bases remaining between them. The CDR3 spans 14 residues. Germline CDR1 and CDR2: MNHEY and SMNVEV (reference sequence). In nucleotides, the CDR3 is TGTGCCAGCAGTATCTTACCAAACACAGATACGCAGTATTTT. This sequence encodes CASSILPNTDTQYF.

The V call is TRBV19, the J call TRBJ1-4; possible D gene TRBD1, 5 bases. Between the trimmed V and J ends, which lost 6 bases and 4 bases, there was a span of 18 bases. The CDR3 has 16 residues. Germline V gene sequence: CDR1 LNHDA, CDR2 SQIVND (reference sequence). The CDR3 loop reads CASSPLPGPYNEKLFF. CDR3 bases: TGTGCCAGTAGCCCACTTCCGGGACCTTATAATGAAAAACTGTTTTTT.

There are many counts of this clonotype. The genes are TRBV7-8 and TRBJ1-5, with D possibly being TRBD1 (5 bases). Trimming cost V 4 bases and J 5 bases, with 18 bases left between them. The CDR3 length is 16 residues. Germline V lookup: CDR1 SGHVS, CDR2 FQNEAQ. The chain's CDR3 is CASSSRQGGLYQPQHF. The CDR3 DNA follows: TGTGCCAGCAGCTCCCGGCAGGGAGGACTATATCAGCCCCAGCATTTT. The full variable domain, rest sourced from reference TRBV7-8 and TRBJ1-5, is GAGVSQSPRYKVAKRGQDVALRCDPISGHVSLFWYQQALGQGPEFLTYFQNEAQLDKSGLPSDRFFAERPEGSVSTLKIQRTQQEDSAVYLCASSSRQGGLYQPQHFGDGTRLSIL.

For this clonotype: This may be a read error, as it is one base from a much larger clone. The chain joins TRBV7-9 to TRBJ1-2, with D perhaps matching TRBD1 (5 bases). This CDR3 has 14 residues. Trimming left V 0 bases short and J 9 bases short, with 14 bases between. Germline CDR1 SEHNR, CDR2 FQNEAQ (reference sequence). As DNA, the CDR3 is TGTGCCAGCAGCTTAGCCACAGGTCCTTTACGCTACACCTTC. It translates to CASSLATGPLRYTF.

This clonotype showed up many times. V gene TRBV29-1 combines with J gene TRBJ2-1; no clear D gene. V was cut by 7 bases and J by 0 bases, with 10 bases left in between. CDR1 and CDR2 (germline): SQVTM, ANQGSEA. The CDR3 is 13 residues long. The CDR3: CSAAPYSYNEQFF. In nucleotides, the CDR3 is TGCAGCGCAGCACCCTACTCCTACAATGAGCAGTTCTTC.

This clonotype was counted between two and nine times. A read error may be the cause here, since a much bigger clone is one base away. This rearrangement joins TRBV7-9 to TRBJ2-4; weak D call: TRBD2 (5 bases). The length of the CDR3 is 16 residues. The germline CDR1 and CDR2 sequences are SEHNR and FQNEAQ (reference sequence). As DNA, the CDR3 is TGTGCCAGCGGCTTAGCCCGGACTGTAGCCAAAAACATTCAGTACTTC. Translating gives CASGLARTVAKNIQYF.

There are a few counts of this clonotype. The chain combines TRBV4-3 with TRBJ1-1; D is perhaps TRBD1 (6 bases). V lost 0 bases and J 4 bases, leaving 12 bases between the germline ends. This CDR3 contains 15 residues. Germline CDR1 and CDR2: LGHNA and YSLEER. CDR3 nucleotides: TGCGCCAGCAGCCAAGAGTGGGGGGCAGGCACTGAAGCTTTCTTT. Its protein is CASSQEWGAGTEAFF.